This T cell receptor (beta chain) was retrieved from a study of cytomegalovirus exposure and HLA in healthy donors. Notes on the study in general: Later analysis identified a missense DCLRE1C variant that was linked to TCR beta V- and J-gene trimming. Relative to equally common others, HLA-associated TCR beta chains showed greater clonal expansion in a later analysis. It was reported that the classifier diagnosed cytomegalovirus status with high specificity and sensitivity in both the original and validation cohorts.

The CDR3 is 15 residues long. Germline V lookup: CDR1 LGHNA, CDR2 YSLEER. Trimming took off 2 bases at V and 0 bases at J, with 11 bases between the two ends. In the PCR, 60 Vbeta and 13 Jbeta primers were used. In the original workflow: The count from a later analysis was some 76 million unique TCR beta chains, some 9.9 million of them shared. Sequencing used immunoSEQ multiplex PCR; TCRdb keeps in-frame clones, though not all of them. V and J calls and clone size are given by that table; D and trimming were obtained from the DNA. Of around 40,000 clones in the sample, approximately 80% were seen once. Concerning this clone itself: Its antigen is not identified.

The chain joins TRBV4-3 to TRBJ2-7; D might be TRBD1 (7 bases). Sequenced sample: PBMCs. The receptor comes from a woman aged 18-29 years in good health and CMV-seropositive. CDR3 region: CASSQHRGLSYEQYF. The CDR3 nucleotides read TGCGCCAGCAGCCAACACAGGGGACTCTCCTACGAGCAGTACTTC.